The rows below give T cell receptor beta chains drawn from one sample of a study of Tregs in tolerant kidney transplant recipients. Profiled with immunoSEQ multiplex PCR; TCRdb holds only in-frame clones, not every one. Among 60,000 to 95,000 clones listed, roughly 98% were seen once. The sequenced sample was CD4+ T cells from blood, obtained before the transplant. All receptors come from a human donor who received a combined kidney and bone marrow transplant. Each CDR3 is given with its conserved first and last residue.

v_call cdr3_aa
TRBV7-3 CASSRERVDTQYF
TRBV5-1 CASSLSTGAGYEQYF
TRBV6-5 CASRIAGTGNSPLHF
TRBV2 CASSVWQGDMNTQYF
TRBV7-3 CASSLTGQGYYEQYF
TRBV11-2 CASSPRTGVGNEQFF
TRBV5-1 CASSSGITSEGETQYF
TRBV4-3 CASSQDVAGKRFIATNEKLFF
TRBV7-3 CASSPNPLGTSGGAEQFF
TRBV2 CASTRSGGTEAFF
TRBV6-4 CASSDSGLAAIRYF
TRBV7-5 CVRLEVGGTEAFF
TRBV11-3 CASSSKQHGELFF
TRBV9 CASSVDHSEGLAGPGELFF
TRBV10-3 CAISKQGPQETQYF
TRBV2 CASSPGGTRRGYTF
TRBV7-9 CASSFEGAGWADTQYF
TRBV30 CACLPTFEAFF
TRBV4-2 CASSQPLRGPGNTIYF
TRBV5-1 CASSWAGTSFSSTDTQYF
TRBV7-9 CASSLWTSGSQGEQYF
TRBV15 CATSRGRQANEQFF
TRBV7-6 CASSPGTGIYGYTF
TRBV23-1 CASSHGWSLQYF
TRBV7-3 CASSFGGGGAGGSADTQYF
TRBV4-1 CASSRQTGGHSPLHF
TRBV5-4 CASSSRTGGLYGYTF
TRBV5-1 CASSGGLPNMFGYTF
TRBV14 CASSQELAYYYNEQFF
TRBV5-6 CASSSGQGARGANVLTF
TRBV11-3 CASSPGLTEAFF
TRBV6-1 CASTGNRNYGYTF
TRBV15 CATSRRGSSGGYTF
TRBV4-1 CASSRTGTQGTEAFF
TRBV10-3 CAISEVDNEQFF
TRBV19 CASTGASGGYNEQFF
TRBV29-1 CSVDRGSGTDTQYF
TRBV7-2 CASSQDRWTSGTEQYF
TRBV2 CASSEALRRGEQYF
TRBV4-1 CASSQDPGQRGWNEQFF
TRBV28 CASSFLRQGGSGYTF
TRBV5-8 CASSELRETQYF
TRBV15 CATSRGQVGNEQFF
TRBV27 CASSFGGSGSPYEQYF